A selection of T cell receptor beta chains follows, all from one sample in a study of tumor-infiltrating lymphocytes in localized non-small cell lung cancer. Data came from immunoSEQ multiplex PCR; TCRdb stores just in-frame clones and leaves some out. The data contain around 9,000 clones, about 80% of them singletons. Material for sequencing was uninvolved lung tissue not adjacent to the tumor. These receptors came from a human donor with non-small cell lung cancer. Both conserved end residues are part of each CDR3. D genes are given only for firm matches. Rows may omit the clone size; those that give it use once, few, many or a size class.

>15|-|TRBJ1-1|-|TRBV7-9
TGTGCCAGCAGCCCGAAATTTGCTCGGAACACTGAAGCTTTCTTT
CASSPKFARNTEAFF
>14|TRBD1|TRBJ1-5|few|TRBV6-1
TGTGCCAGCACCCGGACAGGGGGCAATCAGCCCCAGCATTTT
CASTRTGGNQPQHF
>13|-|TRBJ1-6|-|TRBV30
TGTGCCTCGAGGGTGATCGATAATTCACCCCTCCACTTT
CASRVIDNSPLHF
>11|-|TRBJ1-2|-|TRBV20-1
TGCAGTGGGGCAGACACCTATGGCTACACCTTC
CSGADTYGYTF
>14|TRBD1|TRBJ1-6|-|TRBV18
TGTGCCATCCCCTGGGGACAGATCAATTCACCCCTCCACTTT
CAIPWGQINSPLHF
>14|-|TRBJ2-7|once|TRBV11-2
TGTGCCAGCAGCCAGCTTGCCGATTCCTACGAGCAGTACTTC
CASSQLADSYEQYF
>14|-|TRBJ2-3|-|TRBV9
TGTGCCAGCAGTTTAGGTGGGGCAGGAGATACGCAGTATTTT
CASSLGGAGDTQYF
>15|TRBD2|TRBJ2-3|once|TRBV29-1
TGCAGCGTTGGCGGGGGGCGAACCTTCACAGATACGCAGTATTTT
CSVGGGRTFTDTQYF
>16|-|TRBJ2-7|-|TRBV5-1
TGCGCCAGCAGCCCGCTGGGTGTGGCAGGGGCCTACGAGCAGTACTTC
CASSPLGVAGAYEQYF
>14|-|TRBJ1-1|-|TRBV6-1
TGTGCCAGCAGTGGAACGGGCAGGAACACTGAAGCTTTCTTT
CASSGTGRNTEAFF
>17|TRBD2|TRBJ2-3|-|TRBV29-1
TGCAGCGGCGGGACGTGGATAGCGGGGGGCCCCGAATTTACGCAGTATTTT
CSGGTWIAGGPEFTQYF
>12|-|TRBJ2-2|-|TRBV6-9
TGTGCCAGCAGTTCCTTATTGGGGGAGCTGTTTTTT
CASSSLLGELFF
>15|TRBD2|TRBJ2-2|-|TRBV7-3
TGTGCCAGCAGCTTGGGGAGGGTCGGGGCCGGGGAGCTGTTTTTT
CASSLGRVGAGELFF
>16|-|TRBJ1-1|-|TRBV15
TGTGCCACCAGCGGACGGGACACCCGGAGAGGGACTGAAGCTTTCTTT
CATSGRDTRRGTEAFF
>14|-|TRBJ1-5|-|TRBV6-1
TGTGCCAGCAGCGGGGGATGGAGCAATCAGCCCCAGCATTTT
CASSGGWSNQPQHF
>12|-|TRBJ2-7|-|TRBV6-5
TGTGCCAGCAGTTACTCCGCGGGCGAGCAGTACTTC
CASSYSAGEQYF
>15|-|TRBJ1-1|-|TRBV9
TGTGCCAGCAGCGTAGGGAAAGGGGGGAACACTGAAGCTTTCTTT
CASSVGKGGNTEAFF
>14|-|TRBJ1-2|few|TRBV7-2
TGTGCCAGCAGCTCGACAGAATCTAACTATGGCTACACCTTC
CASSSTESNYGYTF
>16|TRBD1|TRBJ1-2|-|TRBV6-5
TGTGCCAGCAGTTACTCAGGACAGGGGCTTAACTATGGCTACACCTTC
CASSYSGQGLNYGYTF
>15|-|TRBJ2-5|-|TRBV10-3
TGTGCCATCAGTGACCCAAGGGGGGGAGGGGAGACCCAGTACTTC
CAISDPRGGGETQYF
>13|TRBD1|TRBJ2-5|-|TRBV6-6
TGTGCCAGCAGTTCCGACAGGGTGGGGACCCAGTACTTC
CASSSDRVGTQYF
>17|-|TRBJ1-1|-|TRBV11-2
TGTGCCAGCAGCTCCGGGGCCGGGGTATGGAGGAACACTGAAGCTTTCTTT
CASSSGAGVWRNTEAFF
>14|-|TRBJ2-5|-|TRBV6-5
TGTGCCAGCAATTTAGCGGTGGACCAAGAGACCCAGTACTTC
CASNLAVDQETQYF
>15|TRBD1|TRBJ1-6|-|TRBV9
TGTGCCAGCAGCGTAGAGGGGGCCGGTACAGGAGCCCTCCACTTT
CASSVEGAGTGALHF
>15|-|TRBJ1-4|-|TRBV15
TGTGCCACTAATTCCGATGGGGCAACTAATGAAAAACTGTTTTTT
CATNSDGATNEKLFF
>13|-|TRBJ2-7|-|TRBV19
TGTGCCAGTAGCCTCGAGGCCGGCTACGAGCAGTACTTC
CASSLEAGYEQYF
>15|TRBD1|TRBJ1-1|-|TRBV5-4
TGTGCCAGCAGGGAGGGGGCCCGGGATAACACTGAAGCTTTCTTT
CASREGARDNTEAFF
>15|TRBD1|TRBJ1-4|few|TRBV6-1
TGTGCCAGCAGTGAAATACAGGGGGCGTCGGAAAAACTGTTTTTT
CASSEIQGASEKLFF
>15|TRBD1|TRBJ2-7|-|TRBV7-2
TGTGCCAGCAGCCACTCGGGGACAGGGACATACGAGCAGTACTTC
CASSHSGTGTYEQYF
>15|-|TRBJ2-3|once|TRBV5-1
TGCGCCAGCAGTAGGGCAGACCCTAGCACAGATACGCAGTATTTT
CASSRADPSTDTQYF
>14|TRBD1|TRBJ2-3|few|TRBV30
TGTGCCTGGGGGGACAGGGGACAGTCAGATACGCAGTATTTT
CAWGDRGQSDTQYF
>13|-|TRBJ1-2|-|TRBV18
TGTGCCAGCTCACCAAGGCCAGGGGACAGCTACACCTTC
CASSPRPGDSYTF
>12|-|TRBJ1-2|-|TRBV30
TGTGCTTTGGAGGTAGGATCCGGTGGCTACACCTTC
CALEVGSGGYTF
>15|-|TRBJ1-5|-|TRBV19
TGTGCCAGTAGTATACAACCGCCGGGCAATCAGCCCCAGCATTTT
CASSIQPPGNQPQHF
>18|TRBD1|TRBJ2-6|-|TRBV5-1
TGCGCCAGCAGCTTGGGACCGACAGGGGAGGCTGGGGCCAACGTCCTGACTTTC
CASSLGPTGEAGANVLTF
>16|TRBD1|TRBJ1-5|-|TRBV15
TGTGCCACCAGCAGAGATCAGGGGGCCAGCAATCAGCCCCAGCATTTT
CATSRDQGASNQPQHF
>14|TRBD1|TRBJ1-2|-|TRBV2
TGTGCCAGCAGTGGGACAGGGGCTTACTATGGCTACACCTTC
CASSGTGAYYGYTF
>13|-|TRBJ1-5|-|TRBV6-6
TGTGCCAGCAGATACGAAGGCAATCAGCCCCAGCATTTT
CASRYEGNQPQHF
>14|TRBD1|TRBJ2-7|-|TRBV5-4
TGTGCCAGCAGTTCCCGGGACAGGGGCCACGAGCAGTACTTC
CASSSRDRGHEQYF
>12|TRBD2|TRBJ2-5|-|TRBV30
TGTGCCTACACCGGGGGGGCCGAGACCCAGTACTTC
CAYTGGAETQYF
>15|-|TRBJ2-7|-|TRBV27
TGTGCCAGCAGTAGGGAGCTCCTCAGCTCCTACGAGCAGTACTTC
CASSRELLSSYEQYF
>14|-|TRBJ1-2|large|TRBV28
TGTGCCAGCAGTTTAGTCCCCCCGGGAAGCGGCTACACCTTC
CASSLVPPGSGYTF
>13|-|TRBJ1-1|-|TRBV29-1
TGCAGCGTTGACGGGGGGGAAATAACTGAAGCTTTCTTT
CSVDGGEITEAFF
>15|TRBD1|TRBJ1-2|-|TRBV27
TGTGCCAGCACCCTTGACGGACAGGGGCGATCGAGCTACACCTTC
CASTLDGQGRSSYTF
>18|-|TRBJ1-2|-|TRBV4-2
TGTGCCAGCAGCCAAGATCCGACAGGATCGGGGTTGGGCACTGGCTACACCTTC
CASSQDPTGSGLGTGYTF
>18|-|TRBJ1-2|-|TRBV29-1
TGCAGCGTTGTTATTAAGACGAGGGGTAGTGGCTCTAACTATGGCTACACCTTC
CSVVIKTRGSGSNYGYTF
>11|-|TRBJ1-2|-|TRBV30
TGTGCCTGGAGTGCCAGAGACGGCTACACCTTC
CAWSARDGYTF
>14|-|TRBJ2-7|-|TRBV4-1
TGCGCCAGCAGCGAAACGGAGGACTCCTACGAGCAGTACTTC
CASSETEDSYEQYF
>15|-|TRBJ1-6|-|TRBV2
TGTGCCAGCAGTCTACAGGGCTCCTATAATTCACCCCTCCACTTT
CASSLQGSYNSPLHF
>15|-|TRBJ1-4|-|TRBV7-2
TGTGCCAGCAGCTTAGCGGGGGGCAGTAATGAAAAACTGTTTTTT
CASSLAGGSNEKLFF
>15|TRBD2|TRBJ2-1|-|TRBV2
TGTGCCAGCAGTGACGACGGGGGGGCGTACAATGAGCAGTTCTTC
CASSDDGGAYNEQFF
>14|-|TRBJ2-7|-|TRBV19
TGTGCCAGTAGTTCCCCGGGGCACTCCTACGAGCAGTACTTC
CASSSPGHSYEQYF
>12|-|TRBJ1-1|-|TRBV7-2
TGTGCCAGCGCCGGAGGCGACCCTGAAGCTTTCTTT
CASAGGDPEAFF
>14|TRBD1|TRBJ2-5|-|TRBV11-2
TGTGCCAGCAGCCCCAGGGGGATCCAAGAGACCCAGTACTTC
CASSPRGIQETQYF
>13|-|TRBJ2-4|-|TRBV2
TGTGCCAGCAGTGGGGGCCTCGGTAACATTCAGTACTTC
CASSGGLGNIQYF